This TCR beta chain was sequenced during a study of blood T cell repertoires in COVID-19. Study at large: Donors in the United States, Italy and Spain gave samples during acute or convalescent COVID-19. Nucleic acid was either cDNA or gDNA, and it came from T cells, B-cell-depleted T cells, or PBMCs.

The protocol was immunoSEQ multiplex PCR, while the TCRdb copy is restricted to in-frame clones and leaves out a portion. The sample includes roughly 25,000 clones, about 89% of them seen just once. The length of the CDR3 is 16 residues. Trimming removed 3 bases from V and 4 bases from J; junction bases left unmatched: 10. Germline CDR1 LGHDT, CDR2 YNNKEL (reference sequence). The source is a man between 65 and 85 years old with acute or convalescent COVID-19. The rearrangement links TRBV3-1 (or the pseudogene TRBV3-2) to TRBJ2-7; 9 positions match TRBD2. Input material: peripheral blood. The CDR3 protein is CASSQGRGLALYEQYF. The CDR3 nucleotides are TGTGCCAGCAGCCAGGGTAGAGGACTAGCGTTATACGAGCAGTACTTC.